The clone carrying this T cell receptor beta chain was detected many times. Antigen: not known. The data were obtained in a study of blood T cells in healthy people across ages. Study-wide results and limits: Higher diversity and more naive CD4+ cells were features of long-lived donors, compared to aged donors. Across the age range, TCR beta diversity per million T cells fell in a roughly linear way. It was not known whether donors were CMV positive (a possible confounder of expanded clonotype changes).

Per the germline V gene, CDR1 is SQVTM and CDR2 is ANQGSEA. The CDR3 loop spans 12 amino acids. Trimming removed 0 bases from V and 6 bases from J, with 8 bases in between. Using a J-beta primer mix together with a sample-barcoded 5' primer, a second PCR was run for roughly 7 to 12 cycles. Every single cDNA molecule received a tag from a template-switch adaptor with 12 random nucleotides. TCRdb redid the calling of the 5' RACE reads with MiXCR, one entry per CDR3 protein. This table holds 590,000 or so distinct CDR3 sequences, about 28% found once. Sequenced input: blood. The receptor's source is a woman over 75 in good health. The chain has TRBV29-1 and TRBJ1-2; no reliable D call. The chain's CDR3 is CSVEEVRDGYTF. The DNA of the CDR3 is TGCAGCGTTGAAGAGGTCAGAGATGGCTACACCTTC.